This T cell receptor beta chain was recorded in a study of blood T cell repertoires in COVID-19. After removal of 4 bases from V and 0 bases from J, the junction contained 5 bases not matched to a gene. This CDR3 has 16 amino acids. The germline gives CDR1 SGHAT, CDR2 FQNNGV. Sequenced by immunoSEQ multiplex PCR; TCRdb stores in-frame clones only, minus some. The sample consists of some 330,000 clones, approximately 88% of them appearing once. This receptor was obtained from a man between 25 and 39 years old who had recovered from COVID-19. This chain joins TRBV11-2 and TRBJ2-2; 7 nucleotides line up with TRBD1. Sequenced sample: PBMCs or T cells enriched from blood (not recorded which). This chain's CDR3 is CASSSKGQSNTGELFF. CDR3 sequence (DNA): TGTGCCAGCAGCTCAAAGGGACAGTCGAACACCGGGGAGCTGTTTTTT.